This T cell receptor (beta chain) emerged from a study of blood T cell repertoires in COVID-19. Trimming removed 5 bases at V and 5 bases at J, with 13 bases between. Germline CDR1 SGHVS, CDR2 FNYEAQ. The CDR3 runs 14 residues. The repertoire was sequenced with immunoSEQ multiplex PCR; TCRdb's copy has only in-frame clones and lacks some. The sample has some 120,000 clones, 69% seen once. This sequence originates from a woman aged 70 to 79 with acute or convalescent COVID-19. The chain recombines TRBV7-6 with TRBJ2-1; possible D gene TRBD2, 6 bases. What was sequenced was peripheral blood. The CDR3 DNA reads as TGTGCCAGCAGCGTGCAACTAGCCGACAATGAGCAGTTCTTC. Amino acids: CASSVQLADNEQFF.